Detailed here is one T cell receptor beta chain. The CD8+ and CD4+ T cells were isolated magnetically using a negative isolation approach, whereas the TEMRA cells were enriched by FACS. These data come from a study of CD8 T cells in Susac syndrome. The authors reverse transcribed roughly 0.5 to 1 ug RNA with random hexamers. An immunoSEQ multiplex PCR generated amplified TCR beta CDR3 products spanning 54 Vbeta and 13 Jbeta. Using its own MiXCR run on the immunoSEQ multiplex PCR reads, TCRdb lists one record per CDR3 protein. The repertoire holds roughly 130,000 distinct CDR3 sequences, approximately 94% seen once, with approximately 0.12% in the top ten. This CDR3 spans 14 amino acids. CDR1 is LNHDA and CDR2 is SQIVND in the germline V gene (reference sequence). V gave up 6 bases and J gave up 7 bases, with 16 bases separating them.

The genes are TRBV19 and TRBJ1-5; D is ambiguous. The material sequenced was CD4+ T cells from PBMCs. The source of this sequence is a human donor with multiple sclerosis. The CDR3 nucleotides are TGTGCCAGTAGGGACCGTTCCGGTCAGCAGCCCCAGCATTTT. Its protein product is CASRDRSGQQPQHF.